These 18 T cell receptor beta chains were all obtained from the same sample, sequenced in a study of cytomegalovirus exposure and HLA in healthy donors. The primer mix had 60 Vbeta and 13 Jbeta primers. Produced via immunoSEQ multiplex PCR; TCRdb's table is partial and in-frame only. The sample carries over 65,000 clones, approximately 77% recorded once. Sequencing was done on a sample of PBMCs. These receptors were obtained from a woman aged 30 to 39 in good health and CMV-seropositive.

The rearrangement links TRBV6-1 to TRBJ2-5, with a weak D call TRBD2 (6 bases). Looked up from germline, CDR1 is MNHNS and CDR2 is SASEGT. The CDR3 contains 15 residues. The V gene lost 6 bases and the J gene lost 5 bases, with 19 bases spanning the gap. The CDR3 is CASSRVGGARETQYF. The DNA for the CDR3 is TGTGCCAGCAGCCGGGTCGGAGGGGCTCGGGAGACCCAGTACTTC.

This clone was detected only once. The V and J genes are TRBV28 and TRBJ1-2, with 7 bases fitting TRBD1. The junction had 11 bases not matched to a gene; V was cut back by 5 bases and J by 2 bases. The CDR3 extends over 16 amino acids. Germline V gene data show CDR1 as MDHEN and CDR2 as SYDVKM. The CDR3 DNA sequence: TGTGCCAGCAGTGCACTTGACAGGGTCCGCAACTATGGCTACACCTTC. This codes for CASSALDRVRNYGYTF.

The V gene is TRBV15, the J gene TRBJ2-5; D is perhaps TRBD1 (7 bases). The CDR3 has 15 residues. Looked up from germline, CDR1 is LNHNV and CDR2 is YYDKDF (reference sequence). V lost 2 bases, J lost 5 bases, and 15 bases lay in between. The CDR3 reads CATSRNTGAGETQYF. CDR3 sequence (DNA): TGTGCCACCAGCAGAAATACAGGGGCGGGGGAGACCCAGTACTTC.

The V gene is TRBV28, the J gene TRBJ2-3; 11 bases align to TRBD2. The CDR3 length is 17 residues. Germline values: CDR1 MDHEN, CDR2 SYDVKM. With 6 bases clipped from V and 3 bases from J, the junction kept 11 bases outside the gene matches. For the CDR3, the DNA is TGTGCCAGCAGCCCGTATGGGACTAGCGGACAAACAGATACGCAGTATTTT. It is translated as CASSPYGTSGQTDTQYF.

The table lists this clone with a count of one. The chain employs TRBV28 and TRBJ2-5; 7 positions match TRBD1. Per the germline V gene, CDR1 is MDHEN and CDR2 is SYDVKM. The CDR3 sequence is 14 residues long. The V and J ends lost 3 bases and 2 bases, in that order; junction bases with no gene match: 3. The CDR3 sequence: CASSFGQVQETQYF. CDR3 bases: TGTGCCAGCAGTTTTGGACAGGTTCAAGAGACCCAGTACTTC.

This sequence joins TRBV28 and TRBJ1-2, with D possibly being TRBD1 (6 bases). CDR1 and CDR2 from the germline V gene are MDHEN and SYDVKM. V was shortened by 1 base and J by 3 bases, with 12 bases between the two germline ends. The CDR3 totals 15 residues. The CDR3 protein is CASSLYREGHYGYTF. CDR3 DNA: TGTGCCAGCAGTTTATACAGGGAGGGGCACTATGGCTACACCTTC.

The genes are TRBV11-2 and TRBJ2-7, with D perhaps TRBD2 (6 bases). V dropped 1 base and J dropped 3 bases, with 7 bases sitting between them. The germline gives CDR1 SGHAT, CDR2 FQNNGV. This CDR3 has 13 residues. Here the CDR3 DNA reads TGTGCCAGCAGCTTAGGGGGAGGCTACGAGCAGTACTTC. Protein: CASSLGGGYEQYF.

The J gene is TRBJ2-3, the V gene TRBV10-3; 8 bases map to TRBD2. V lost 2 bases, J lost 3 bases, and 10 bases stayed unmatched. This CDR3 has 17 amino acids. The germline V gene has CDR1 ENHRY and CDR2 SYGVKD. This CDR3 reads CAISEGGAAGATDTQYF. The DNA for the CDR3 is TGTGCCATCAGTGAGGGAGGGGCAGCGGGAGCGACAGATACGCAGTATTTT.

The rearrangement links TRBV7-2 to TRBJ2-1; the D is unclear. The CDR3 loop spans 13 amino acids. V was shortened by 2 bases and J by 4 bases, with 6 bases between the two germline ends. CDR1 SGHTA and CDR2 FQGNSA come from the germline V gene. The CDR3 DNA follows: TGTGCCAGCAGCTTACTAGAATACAATGAGCAGTTCTTC. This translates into CASSLLEYNEQFF.

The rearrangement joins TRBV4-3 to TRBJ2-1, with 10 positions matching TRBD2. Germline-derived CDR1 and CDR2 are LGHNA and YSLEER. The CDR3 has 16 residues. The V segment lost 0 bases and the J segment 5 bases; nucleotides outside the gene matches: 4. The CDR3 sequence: CASSQELAGINNEQFF. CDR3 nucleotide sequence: TGCGCCAGCAGCCAAGAACTAGCGGGAATAAACAATGAGCAGTTCTTC.

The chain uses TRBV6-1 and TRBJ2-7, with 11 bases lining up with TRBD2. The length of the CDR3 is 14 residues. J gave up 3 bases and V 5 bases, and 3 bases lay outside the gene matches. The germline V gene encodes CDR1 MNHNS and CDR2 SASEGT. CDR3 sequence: CASSLAGGGYEQYF. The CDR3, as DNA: TGTGCCAGCAGTCTAGCGGGAGGCGGCTACGAGCAGTACTTC.

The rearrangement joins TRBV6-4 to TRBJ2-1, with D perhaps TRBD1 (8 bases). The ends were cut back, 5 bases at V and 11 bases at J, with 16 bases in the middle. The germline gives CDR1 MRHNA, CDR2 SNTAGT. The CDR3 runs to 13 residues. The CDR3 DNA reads TGTGCCAGCAGTCTTACAGGGGGGGATAAGCAGTTCTTC. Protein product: CASSLTGGDKQFF.

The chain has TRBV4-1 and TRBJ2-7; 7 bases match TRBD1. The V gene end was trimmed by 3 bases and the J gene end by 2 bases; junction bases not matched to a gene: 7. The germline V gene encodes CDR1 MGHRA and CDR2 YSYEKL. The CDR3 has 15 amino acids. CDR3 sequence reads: CASSHLWTGTYEQYF. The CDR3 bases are TGCGCCAGCAGCCATCTGTGGACAGGCACCTACGAGCAGTACTTC.

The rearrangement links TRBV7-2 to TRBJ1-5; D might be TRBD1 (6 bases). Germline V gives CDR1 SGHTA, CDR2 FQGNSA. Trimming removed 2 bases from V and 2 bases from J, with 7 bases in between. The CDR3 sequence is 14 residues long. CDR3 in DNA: TGTGCCAGCAGCTTACGACAGGGCAATCAGCCCCAGCATTTT. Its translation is CASSLRQGNQPQHF.

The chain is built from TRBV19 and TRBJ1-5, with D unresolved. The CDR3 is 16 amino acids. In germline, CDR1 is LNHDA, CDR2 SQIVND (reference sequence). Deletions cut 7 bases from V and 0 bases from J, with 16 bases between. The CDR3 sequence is CASIGDRDFSNQPQHF. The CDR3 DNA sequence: TGTGCCAGTATAGGTGATCGGGATTTTAGCAATCAGCCCCAGCATTTT. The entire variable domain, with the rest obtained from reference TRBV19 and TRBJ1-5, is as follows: DGGITQSPKYLFRKEGQNVTLSCEQNLNHDAMYWYRQDPGQGLRLIYYSQIVNDFQKGDIAEGYSVSREKKESFPLTVTSAQKNPTAFYLCASIGDRDFSNQPQHFGDGTRLSIL.

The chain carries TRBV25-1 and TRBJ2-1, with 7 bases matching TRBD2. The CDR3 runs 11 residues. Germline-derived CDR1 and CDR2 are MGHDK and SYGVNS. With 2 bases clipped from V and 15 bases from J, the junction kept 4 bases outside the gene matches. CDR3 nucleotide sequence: TGTGCCAGCAGTGAACTGGGGAGGGGGTTCTTC. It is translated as CASSELGRGFF.

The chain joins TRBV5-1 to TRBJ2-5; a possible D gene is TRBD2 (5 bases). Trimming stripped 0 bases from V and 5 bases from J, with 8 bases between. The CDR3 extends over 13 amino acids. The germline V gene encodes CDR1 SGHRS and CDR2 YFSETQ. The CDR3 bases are TGCGCCAGCAGCTTGGGGACGGGGGAGACCCAGTACTTC. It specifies CASSLGTGETQYF.

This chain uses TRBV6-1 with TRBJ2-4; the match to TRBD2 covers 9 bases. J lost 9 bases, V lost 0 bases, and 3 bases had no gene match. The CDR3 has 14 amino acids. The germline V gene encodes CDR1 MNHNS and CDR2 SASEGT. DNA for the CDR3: TGTGCCAGCAGTGAAGCGGCTAGCGGGATCATTCAGTACTTC. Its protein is CASSEAASGIIQYF.